Below are 30 T cell receptor beta chains sequenced from a single sample in a study of Ad26.COV2.S vaccination and SARS-CoV-2 variants. Noted treatment: roughly 20 received Ad26.COV2.S at low or high dose, single or two shots; several received placebo; per-sample allocation not given. Specimen acquisition occurred on day 63 following the initial vaccine or placebo injection. Generated by immunoSEQ multiplex PCR, the TCRdb table keeps only in-frame clones and is missing some. Here the sample spans some 340,000 clones, around 84% being singletons. The specimen comprised peripheral blood, sampled in a trial of Ad26.COV2.S vaccine versus placebo. Every receptor here comes from a person between 18 and 65 years old who received the Ad26.COV2.S COVID-19 vaccine or a placebo.

The genes are TRBV9 and TRBJ1-3; D perhaps matches TRBD1 (5 bases). The CDR3 is 14 residues long. V lost 4 bases, J lost 1 base, and 9 bases lay in between. Germline V lookup: CDR1 SGDLS, CDR2 YYNGEE. CDR3 in DNA: TGTGCCAGCAGCTTCCAGGGTTCTGGAAACACCATATATTTT. This encodes CASSFQGSGNTIYF. The variable domain in full, completed from reference TRBV9 and TRBJ1-3, reads DSGVTQTPKHLITATGQRVTLRCSPRSGDLSVYWYQQSLDQGLQFLIQYYNGEERAKGNILERFSAQQFPDLHSELNLSSLELGDSALYFCASSFQGSGNTIYFGEGSWLTVV.

The rearrangement uses TRBV7-2 and TRBJ2-1; 16 bases match TRBD2. Per germline, CDR1 SGHTA and CDR2 FQGNSA. The CDR3 contains 18 residues. The V and J ends lost 2 bases and 9 bases, in that order; junction bases with no gene match: 10. CDR3 residues: CASSLLGLAGGVPSEQFF. The DNA for the CDR3 is TGTGCCAGCAGCTTACTGGGACTAGCGGGGGGGGTCCCCAGTGAGCAGTTCTTC.

The chain carries TRBV2 and TRBJ2-2; the D is unclear. This CDR3 comprises 13 residues. Germline V lookup: CDR1 SNHLY, CDR2 FYNNEI. V lost 7 bases and J 1 base, leaving 7 bases between the germline ends. This CDR3 reads CASTAQNTGELFF. CDR3 DNA sequence: TGTGCCAGCACGGCCCAGAACACCGGGGAGCTGTTTTTT.

The V and J genes are TRBV29-1 and TRBJ2-2; TRBD1 matches 11 bases. Germline loops: CDR1 SQVTM, CDR2 ANQGSEA. This CDR3 comprises 15 residues. The junction had 5 bases not matched to a gene; V was cut back by 2 bases and J by 6 bases. This CDR3 reads CSVESDRGLSGELFF. DNA for the CDR3: TGCAGCGTTGAATCGGACAGGGGGCTTTCCGGGGAGCTGTTTTTT.

The CDR3 DNA reads TGTGCCAGCAGCCACTCGGGGACGGCGAACACTGAAGCTTTCTTT. Translating gives CASSHSGTANTEAFF. The chain is built from TRBV3-1 (or the pseudogene TRBV3-2) and TRBJ1-1; perhaps TRBD1 as D (5 bases). Trimming left V 3 bases short and J 1 base short, with 12 bases between. The CDR3 totals 15 residues. Germline loops: CDR1 LGHDT, CDR2 YNNKEL (reference sequence).

The chain combines TRBV2 with TRBJ1-2; maybe TRBD1 (5 bases). This CDR3 is 15 amino acids long. Germline CDR1 reads SNHLY; CDR2 reads FYNNEI. The V end lost 0 bases, the J end lost 8 bases, and 16 bases lay between the germline ends. As DNA, the CDR3 is TGTGCCAGCAGTGAAGCGCAGGAGAGGGGTCTCGGCTACACCTTC. Protein sequence: CASSEAQERGLGYTF.

This clone was found many times. This sequence joins TRBV18 and TRBJ1-1; 9 nucleotides align to TRBD1. Germline CDR1 KGHSH, CDR2 LQKENI. J gave up 5 bases and V 3 bases, and 1 base lay outside the gene matches. This CDR3 has 13 amino acids. The CDR3 sequence is CASSPGQGTEAFF. The DNA for the CDR3 is TGTGCCAGCTCACCGGGACAGGGAACTGAAGCTTTCTTT.

The chain joins TRBV5-6 to TRBJ2-7; 7 bases agree with TRBD1. CDR3 length equals 14 residues. Germline CDR1 and CDR2: SGHDT and YYEEEE. J lost 0 bases, V lost 4 bases, and 4 bases had no gene match. This chain's CDR3 is CASSTGVFSYEQYF. The DNA of the CDR3 is TGTGCCAGCAGCACAGGGGTTTTCTCCTACGAGCAGTACTTC. The variable domain in full, completed from reference TRBV5-6 and TRBJ2-7, reads DAGVTQSPTHLIKTRGQQVTLRCSPKSGHDTVSWYQQALGQGPQFIFQYYEEEERQRGNFPDRFSGHQFPNYSSELNVNALLLGDSALYLCASSTGVFSYEQYFGPGTRLTVT.

V usage is TRBV29-1 and J usage is TRBJ2-5, with D possibly being TRBD1 or TRBD2 (6 bases each). The V gene lost 5 bases and the J gene lost 5 bases, with 15 bases spanning the gap. The CDR3 is 13 residues long. Germline lookup yields CDR1 SQVTM and CDR2 ANQGSEA. The CDR3 DNA reads as TGCAGCGTTCAAACAGGGAGCGGGGAGACCCAGTACTTC. Its protein product is CSVQTGSGETQYF.

The rearrangement joins TRBV5-6 to TRBJ2-7, with D perhaps assigned TRBD1 or TRBD2 (6 bases each). Germline V lookup: CDR1 SGHDT, CDR2 YYEEEE. This CDR3 is built from 15 residues. Trimming shortened V by 6 bases and J by 6 bases, and 22 bases separated the two germline ends. This CDR3 reads CASTPGGHKESEQYF. As DNA, the CDR3 is TGTGCCAGCACCCCTGGGGGGCATAAGGAATCCGAGCAGTACTTC.

The rearrangement uses TRBV19 and TRBJ1-2, with TRBD1 matching over 11 bases. J gave up 2 bases and V 5 bases, and 4 bases lay outside the gene matches. Germline CDR1 is LNHDA and CDR2 is SQIVND (reference sequence). This CDR3 is 15 amino acids long. The CDR3 DNA is TGTGCCAGTAGTGCGGACAGGGGGCGCAACTATGGCTACACCTTC. The encoded protein is CASSADRGRNYGYTF. Full variable domain (outside the CDR3, taken from reference TRBV19 and TRBJ1-2): DGGITQSPKYLFRKEGQNVTLSCEQNLNHDAMYWYRQDPGQGLRLIYYSQIVNDFQKGDIAEGYSVSREKKESFPLTVTSAQKNPTAFYLCASSADRGRNYGYTFGSGTRLTVV.

In its sample, this clone was seen once. This chain links TRBV6-5 with TRBJ1-6; possible D gene TRBD1, 5 bases. This CDR3 comprises 13 residues. V was pared by 6 bases and J by 12 bases, with 15 bases between. Germline CDR1 reads MNHEY; CDR2 reads SVGAGI. The CDR3 sequence is CASSPRVGEPLHF. As DNA, the CDR3 is TGTGCCAGCAGCCCACGGGTAGGGGAACCCCTCCACTTT.

The gene calls are TRBV7-2 and TRBJ1-5, with 8 bases matching TRBD1. The CDR3 is 15 residues long. J gave up 1 base and V 5 bases, and 4 bases lay outside the gene matches. CDR1 and CDR2 (germline): SGHTA, FQGNSA. The DNA of the CDR3 is TGTGCCAGCAGCGCCAGGGGGCACAGCAATCAGCCCCAGCATTTT. It translates to CASSARGHSNQPQHF.

The V gene is TRBV7-8, the J gene TRBJ1-4; TRBD1 might be the D (5 bases). CDR1 and CDR2 from the germline V gene are SGHVS and FQNEAQ. The CDR3 is 18 amino acids. The V end lost 2 bases, the J end lost 0 bases, and 16 bases lay between the germline ends. DNA for the CDR3: TGTGCCAGCAGCTTAAAGTCTCGGACAATGGCAACTAATGAAAAACTGTTTTTT. Residues: CASSLKSRTMATNEKLFF.

The chain uses TRBV19 and TRBJ2-2; 7 bases line up with TRBD2. The CDR3 has 14 amino acids. Per the germline V gene, CDR1 is LNHDA and CDR2 is SQIVND (reference sequence). V was clipped by 8 bases and J by 2 bases; unmatched bases: 5. This CDR3 is CASQGLTNTGELFF. CDR3 DNA: TGTGCCAGTCAGGGACTAACCAACACCGGGGAGCTGTTTTTT.

The chain recombines TRBV12-5 with TRBJ2-7; possibly TRBD1 or TRBD2 for D (5 bases each). Germline V lookup: CDR1 LGHNT, CDR2 FRNRAP. V lost 4 bases and J 2 bases, leaving 12 bases between the germline ends. This CDR3 region has 14 residues. CDR3 residues: CASGYFGGTYEQYF. CDR3 nucleotides: TGTGCTAGTGGTTACTTTGGGGGAACCTACGAGCAGTACTTC.

V and J are TRBV18 and TRBJ1-2, with TRBD1 matching over 7 bases. The V gene end was trimmed by 2 bases and the J gene end by 7 bases; junction bases not matched to a gene: 4. Germline loops: CDR1 KGHSH, CDR2 LQKENI. CDR3 length: 13 amino acids. The CDR3 loop reads CASSPGTESGYTF. The CDR3 DNA sequence: TGTGCCAGCTCACCAGGGACAGAAAGTGGCTACACCTTC.

Here the CDR3 DNA reads TGTGCCAGCAGTCAGGGGGGGGACTATGGCTACACCTTC. It yields the protein CASSQGGDYGYTF. The chain carries TRBV6-5 and TRBJ1-2, with 7 bases that match TRBD1. Germline values: CDR1 MNHEY, CDR2 SVGAGI. The CDR3 spans 13 residues. The J segment lost 3 bases and the V segment lost 5 bases, leaving 3 bases of the junction unmatched.

This chain joins TRBV4-1 and TRBJ1-2; D is ambiguous. V lost 0 bases, J lost 7 bases, and 21 bases lay in between. The CDR3 loop spans 17 amino acids. CDR1 MGHRA and CDR2 YSYEKL come from the germline V gene. The CDR3 DNA sequence: TGCGCCAGCAGCCAAGAGGGGTGGTGGCAGGAGAAAGGTGGCTACACCTTC. Translation gives CASSQEGWWQEKGGYTF.

CDR3 amino acids: CATSRPGSYNEQFF. The CDR3 DNA follows: TGTGCCACCAGCAGACCCGGCTCCTACAATGAGCAGTTCTTC. The V call is TRBV15, the J call TRBJ2-1; D is undetermined. The CDR3 loop spans 14 amino acids. The germline gives CDR1 LNHNV, CDR2 YYDKDF (reference sequence). Trimming pared 2 bases from V and 0 bases from J, leaving 5 bases between. The complete variable domain, with remaining parts taken from reference TRBV15 and TRBJ2-1, reads DAMVIQNPRYQVTQFGKPVTLSCSQTLNHNVMYWYQQKSSQAPKLLFHYYDKDFNNEADTPDNFQSRRPNTSFCFLDIRSPGLGDTAMYLCATSRPGSYNEQFFGPGTRLTVL.

The chain is built from TRBV19 and TRBJ2-1; D gene unclear. V was shortened by 5 bases and J by 3 bases, with 20 bases between the two germline ends. CDR3 size: 17 residues. Germline V gene lookup returns CDR1 LNHDA and CDR2 SQIVND (reference sequence). CDR3 residues: CASSLPPIRNFYNEQFF. In DNA form, the CDR3 reads TGTGCCAGTAGTCTGCCCCCGATTAGAAATTTCTACAATGAGCAGTTCTTC.

The chain couples TRBV4-1 to TRBJ1-5, with unresolved D. The CDR3 is made up of 14 amino acids. The V end was cut by 4 bases, the J end by 3 bases, with 10 bases between. Germline values: CDR1 MGHRA, CDR2 YSYEKL. The CDR3 nucleotides read TGCGCCAGCAGCCCATGGACGGACAATCAGCCCCAGCATTTT. This codes for CASSPWTDNQPQHF.

Concerning this clone itself: The germline gene is not matched at one end of the junction; a read error may be the cause. J is TRBJ2-1 and V is TRBV5-1; TRBD1 aligns across 10 bases. Germline-derived CDR1 and CDR2 are SGHRS and YFSETQ. The CDR3 is made up of 16 amino acids. The CDR3 bases are TGCGCCCGCAGCAGGGGGGGACAGGGGTCCAACAATGAGCAGTTCTTC. This encodes CARSRGGQGSNNEQFF.

The chain recombines TRBV2 with TRBJ2-1; 10 nucleotides line up with TRBD2. V lost 0 bases, J lost 5 bases, and 7 bases stayed unmatched. The germline V gene has CDR1 SNHLY and CDR2 FYNNEI. The CDR3 is made up of 17 amino acids. This CDR3 is CASSEASLSGGDNEQFF. CDR3 DNA sequence: TGTGCCAGCAGTGAAGCGTCTTTGAGCGGGGGGGACAATGAGCAGTTCTTC. The full variable domain, rest sourced from reference TRBV2 and TRBJ2-1, is EPEVTQTPSHQVTQMGQEVILRCVPISNHLYFYWYRQILGQKVEFLVSFYNNEISEKSEIFDDQFSVERPDGSNFTLKIRSTKLEDSAMYFCASSEASLSGGDNEQFFGPGTRLTVL.

Here the CDR3 reads CASSDRSGLTYTDTQYF. The DNA for the CDR3 is TGTGCCAGCAGCGACCGCAGCGGACTAACCTACACAGATACGCAGTATTTT. The chain has TRBV5-6 and TRBJ2-3; D possibly corresponds to TRBD2 (6 bases). The CDR3 loop spans 17 amino acids. Germline V gene lookup returns CDR1 SGHDT and CDR2 YYEEEE. Trimming cost V 4 bases and J 2 bases, with 20 bases left between them.

This chain links TRBV19 with TRBJ2-3; no firm D call. The V gene's germline CDR1 is LNHDA and CDR2 SQIVND (reference sequence). CDR3 length: 16 amino acids. The germline V and J ends were trimmed by 1 base and 5 bases, with 16 bases remaining between them. The CDR3 DNA reads TGTGCCAGTAGTATAGGACCCACCCCGGGTGGAGATACGCAGTATTTT. Amino acids: CASSIGPTPGGDTQYF. The full variable domain, in which reference TRBV19 and TRBJ2-3 provide the parts outside the CDR3, is DGGITQSPKYLFRKEGQNVTLSCEQNLNHDAMYWYRQDPGQGLRLIYYSQIVNDFQKGDIAEGYSVSREKKESFPLTVTSAQKNPTAFYLCASSIGPTPGGDTQYFGPGTRLTVL.

The chain couples TRBV6-1 to TRBJ1-2, with TRBD1 as a possible D gene (5 bases). From germline, CDR1 is MNHNS and CDR2 SASEGT. V lost 3 bases and J 5 bases, leaving 13 bases between the germline ends. This CDR3 spans 14 amino acids. The CDR3 sequence is CASSEDVGLYGYTF. CDR3 DNA: TGTGCCAGCAGTGAGGATGTGGGACTTTATGGCTACACCTTC.

This sequence joins TRBV4-3 and TRBJ2-3; D is perhaps TRBD2 (5 bases). The CDR3 consists of 17 residues. CDR1 LGHNA and CDR2 YSLEER come from the germline V gene. Trimming left V 0 bases short and J 3 bases short, with 16 bases between. As DNA, the CDR3 is TGCGCCAGCAGCCAAGATCGAAGCGGCCCCGGGACAGATACGCAGTATTTT. Protein: CASSQDRSGPGTDTQYF.

The chain employs TRBV5-5 and TRBJ2-1; D may be TRBD1 (6 bases). Germline V CDR1 and CDR2: SGHKS, YYEKEE (reference sequence). The CDR3 runs to 15 residues. V was cut by 1 base and J by 2 bases, with 10 bases left in between. CDR3 bases: TGTGCCAGCAGCTTGAAGGGGGTTCCCTACAATGAGCAGTTCTTC. Protein sequence: CASSLKGVPYNEQFF.

This clone was counted once. The chain recombines TRBV15 with TRBJ1-4; 7 bases map to TRBD1. V gave up 3 bases and J gave up 2 bases; unmatched junction bases: 3. Germline values: CDR1 LNHNV, CDR2 YYDKDF (reference sequence). The length of the CDR3 is 15 residues. This chain's CDR3 is CATSREGQTNEKLFF. CDR3 bases: TGTGCCACCAGCAGGGAGGGACAGACTAATGAAAAACTGTTTTTT.